The 16 T cell receptor beta chains below all came from one sample that was sequenced in a study of Tregs in tolerant kidney transplant recipients. Related graft donors supplied nonmyeloablative bone marrow transplants, and mixed chimerism was transient. The repertoire was sequenced with immunoSEQ multiplex PCR; TCRdb's copy has only in-frame clones and lacks some. The table records 40,000 to 50,000 clones, more than 70% of them present only once. This material consisted of CD8+ T cells from blood (PBMCs), taken 12 months after the transplant. These receptors originate from a human patient who received a combined kidney and bone marrow transplant. Some T cells may arise from the graft donor.

The CDR3 protein is CASSQGTSLSEQYF. The CDR3 nucleotides are TGTGCCAGCAGCCAAGGTACTAGCTTGAGCGAGCAGTACTTC. This chain links TRBV5-4 with TRBJ2-7, with D tentatively TRBD2 (6 bases). Germline values: CDR1 SGHNT, CDR2 YYREEE (reference sequence). CDR3 length: 14 amino acids. Trimming cost V 4 bases and J 6 bases, with 17 bases left between them.

CDR3 protein: CASSQLGLAGETQYF. CDR3 nucleotide sequence: TGCGCCAGCAGCCAATTGGGACTAGCGGGGGAGACCCAGTACTTC. The rearrangement links TRBV4-1 to TRBJ2-5; 13 nucleotides agree with TRBD2. The length of the CDR3 is 15 residues. The germline CDR1 and CDR2 sequences are MGHRA and YSYEKL. The V and J ends lost 2 bases and 5 bases, in that order; junction bases with no gene match: 2.

J is TRBJ1-2 and V is TRBV14; no reliable D call. The germline V gene has CDR1 SGHDN and CDR2 FVKESK. The CDR3 has 16 residues. Between the trimmed V and J ends, which lost 0 bases and 3 bases, there was a span of 14 bases. The CDR3 DNA sequence: TGTGCCAGCAGCCAAGATTCGGAGGGCTACTACTATGGCTACACCTTC. This translates into CASSQDSEGYYYGYTF.

V usage is TRBV13 and J usage is TRBJ2-7; D is possibly TRBD1 (6 bases). V lost 3 bases to trimming and J lost 0 bases, with 9 bases between them. CDR1 is PRHDT, CDR2 FYEKMQ, per germline (reference sequence). The CDR3 sequence is 14 residues long. This CDR3 is CASSLGDTSYEQYF. In DNA, the CDR3 is TGTGCCAGCAGCTTGGGGGACACCTCCTACGAGCAGTACTTC. Combining the CDR3 with reference TRBV13 and TRBJ2-7 gives the whole variable domain AAGVIQSPRHLIKEKRETATLKCYPIPRHDTVYWYQQGPGQDPQFLISFYEKMQSDKGSIPDRFSAQQFSDYHSELNMSSLELGDSALYFCASSLGDTSYEQYFGPGTRLTVT.

The chain carries TRBV5-5 and TRBJ2-6; D remains unclear. V lost 2 bases and J lost 2, with 5 bases in between. Germline lookup yields CDR1 SGHKS and CDR2 YYEKEE (reference sequence). CDR3 length: 14 residues. CDR3 DNA: TGTGCCAGCAGCTTCGGTCCTGGGGCCAACGTCCTGACTTTC. Protein product: CASSFGPGANVLTF.

The rearrangement uses TRBV5-8 and TRBJ2-7; D is uncertain. The CDR3 runs to 12 residues. V lost 2 bases and J lost 3, with 6 bases in between. Germline assignment: CDR1 SGHTS and CDR2 YDEGEE. CDR3: CASSFTVYEQYF. CDR3 nucleotides: TGTGCCAGCAGCTTTACAGTCTACGAGCAGTACTTC.

The V call is TRBV18, the J call TRBJ1-5, with 8 bases fitting TRBD1. The CDR3 totals 15 residues. Trimming cost V 3 bases and J 7 bases; bases outside gene matches: 8. The germline CDR1 and CDR2 sequences are KGHSH and LQKENI. CDR3 in DNA: TGTGCCAGCTCACCGCGGACAGGGTCCAGGCAGCCCCAGCATTTT. Translated, it gives CASSPRTGSRQPQHF.

The chain combines TRBV5-5 with TRBJ2-1; 10 nucleotides agree with TRBD2. Germline V gives CDR1 SGHKS, CDR2 YYEKEE (reference sequence). CDR3 length: 14 amino acids. V was clipped by 5 bases and J by 5 bases; unmatched bases: 4. CDR3 in amino acids: CASRASGSNNEQFF. The CDR3 region has the DNA TGTGCCAGCAGAGCTAGCGGGAGCAACAATGAGCAGTTCTTC.

The chain employs TRBV29-1 and TRBJ2-7; D perhaps matches TRBD1 (6 bases). This CDR3 contains 14 residues. V lost 4 bases and J lost 0, with 13 bases in between. Germline CDR1 and CDR2: SQVTM and ANQGSEA. The CDR3 nucleotides are TGCAGCGTTGTGGGACAAAAAAGCTCCTACGAGCAGTACTTC. The encoded protein is CSVVGQKSSYEQYF.

The chain uses TRBV7-9 and TRBJ2-7, with no clear D. Trimming removed 0 bases at V and 6 bases at J, with 9 bases between. This CDR3 contains 13 residues. Germline CDR1 is SEHNR and CDR2 is FQNEAQ (reference sequence). For the CDR3, the DNA is TGTGCCAGCAGCTTAGCGGCGGAATCCGAGCAGTACTTC. Its translation is CASSLAAESEQYF.

J is TRBJ1-2 and V is TRBV9, with TRBD1 matching 7 bases. The V and J ends lost 3 bases and 5 bases, in that order; junction bases with no gene match: 10. This CDR3 has 15 residues. The V gene's germline CDR1 is SGDLS and CDR2 YYNGEE. The CDR3 region is CASSGKEGARYGYTF. The CDR3 DNA sequence: TGTGCCAGCAGCGGAAAAGAGGGGGCTAGATATGGCTACACCTTC.

The chain uses TRBV7-8 and TRBJ2-7, with TRBD1 identical over 7 bases. This CDR3 is built from 19 residues. The germline V gene has CDR1 SGHVS and CDR2 FQNEAQ. With V trimmed by 1 base and J by 1 base, 16 bases remained unmatched. DNA for the CDR3: TGTGCCAGCAGCTTAGAGACAGGGTTTCTGGAACCATCTTCCTACGAGCAGTACTTC. Protein: CASSLETGFLEPSSYEQYF.

This rearrangement joins TRBV5-5 to TRBJ1-2, with TRBD1 as a possible D gene (6 bases). Trimming took 2 bases from V and 5 from J, leaving 13 bases between them. Germline V gives CDR1 SGHKS, CDR2 YYEKEE (reference sequence). The CDR3 is made up of 14 amino acids. This CDR3 reads CASSFDGGLYGYTF. Written as DNA, the CDR3 is TGTGCCAGCAGCTTTGACGGGGGGCTTTATGGCTACACCTTC.

The chain has TRBV27 and TRBJ2-7; 8 nucleotides line up with TRBD2. CDR1 MNHEY and CDR2 SMNVEV come from the germline V gene (reference sequence). With 8 bases clipped from V and 5 bases from J, the junction kept 8 bases outside the gene matches. The CDR3 has 13 amino acids. The CDR3 loop is CASDGTSRHEQYF. The CDR3 DNA follows: TGTGCCAGCGACGGGACTAGTCGTCACGAGCAGTACTTC.

This clone is a singleton in its sample. The chain joins TRBV21-1 to TRBJ2-7; the table assigns TRBD1, which was not confirmed against the DNA. TRBV21-1 constitutes a pseudogene. The CDR3 has 17 amino acids. The CDR3 loop reads CASIEDRDFHTSYEQYF. CDR3 in DNA: TGTGCCAGCATCGAAGACAGGGATTTCCATACGTCCTACGAGCAGTACTTC.

The sample holds a few counts of this clone. The chain uses TRBV9 and TRBJ2-7, with D maybe TRBD2 (6 bases). In germline, CDR1 is SGDLS, CDR2 YYNGEE. The V and J ends lost 4 bases and 6 bases respectively, with 23 bases between them. The CDR3 length is 16 residues. In DNA form, the CDR3 reads TGTGCCAGCAGCCCCTACGGTGGAGGGAGAGGTGGCGAGCAGTACTTC. Its translation: CASSPYGGGRGGEQYF.